A selection of T cell receptor beta chains follows, all from one sample in a study of blood T cell repertoires in COVID-19. The method was immunoSEQ multiplex PCR; TCRdb's version includes in-frame clones alone and lacks a portion of them. The profile shows 80,000 or so clones, 90% of them singletons. Sequenced sample: peripheral blood. Source of these receptors: a woman aged 50 to 65 in a cohort sampled during active COVID-19. The CDR3 runs from the conserved cysteine through the conserved F or W.

v_call: TRBV10-3; cdr3_aa: CAISERGGSDGYTF
v_call: TRBV4-1; cdr3_aa: CATGTVTDTQYF
v_call: TRBV24-1; cdr3_aa: CATSGGQGLAQPQHF
v_call: TRBV30; cdr3_aa: CAWILPGAGGPEKLFF
v_call: TRBV18; cdr3_aa: CASSRLADNEQFF
v_call: TRBV6-5; cdr3_aa: CASSSQFRGETQYF
v_call: TRBV12-3/TRBV12-4; cdr3_aa: CASSGLPYNEQFF
v_call: TRBV15; cdr3_aa: CATSTGQLQETQYF
v_call: TRBV30; cdr3_aa: CALTGGRASYSSYEQYF
v_call: TRBV5-1; cdr3_aa: CASSPTTGGLRNTEAFF
v_call: TRBV7-7; cdr3_aa: CASSLDRTKEQYF
v_call: TRBV6-5; cdr3_aa: CASQLARARGEKLFF
v_call: TRBV7-7; cdr3_aa: CASSTGLAGTDTQYF
v_call: TRBV6-5; cdr3_aa: CASSYRYDSYEQYF
v_call: TRBV7-3; cdr3_aa: CASSLQNRNTEAFF
v_call: TRBV7-9; cdr3_aa: CASSPGVYGYTF
v_call: TRBV4-1; cdr3_aa: CASSQASGLVNQPQHF
v_call: TRBV10-3; cdr3_aa: CAISEFLSGRSAKNIQYF